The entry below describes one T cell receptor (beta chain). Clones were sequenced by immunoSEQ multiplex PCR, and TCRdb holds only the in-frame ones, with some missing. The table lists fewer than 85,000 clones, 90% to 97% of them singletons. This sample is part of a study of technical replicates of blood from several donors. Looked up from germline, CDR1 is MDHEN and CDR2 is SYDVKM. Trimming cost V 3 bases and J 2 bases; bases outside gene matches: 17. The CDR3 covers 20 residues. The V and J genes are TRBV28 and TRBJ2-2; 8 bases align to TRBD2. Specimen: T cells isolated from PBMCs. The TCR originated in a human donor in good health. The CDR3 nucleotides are TGTGCCAGCAGTTTTAGTCTATCCATGGTAGCGGGACTCAACACCGGGGAGCTGTTTTTT. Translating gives CASSFSLSMVAGLNTGELFF.